The 29 T cell receptor beta chains in this list originate from one sample, sequenced in a study of identifying expanded T cells in peripheral blood. Assay used: immunoSEQ multiplex PCR; TCRdb lists only in-frame clones, some missing. The table lists 120,000 or so clones, about 80% of them singletons, with 3.3% in the top ten. The sequenced sample consisted of blood. Receptors originate from a person aged 18 to 75 in good health.

The rearrangement links TRBV5-1 to TRBJ1-2; D is uncertain. Trimming took off 0 bases at V and 4 bases at J, with 10 bases between the two ends. The CDR3 extends over 14 amino acids. Germline CDR1 and CDR2: SGHRS and YFSETQ. CDR3 amino acids: CASSLVPNSYGYTF. The DNA of the CDR3 is TGCGCCAGCAGCTTGGTGCCCAATTCCTATGGCTACACCTTC. Complete variable domain (other parts from reference TRBV5-1 and TRBJ1-2): KAGVTQTPRYLIKTRGQQVTLSCSPISGHRSVSWYQQTPGQGLQFLFEYFSETQRNKGNFPGRFSGRQFSNSRSEMNVSTLELGDSALYLCASSLVPNSYGYTFGSGTRLTVV.

A remark on this clone: Distinct nucleotide sequences in the sample also encode this CDR3. CDR3 sequence: CASRVVETQYF. For the CDR3, the DNA is TGTGCCAGCAGGGTGGTAGAGACCCAGTACTTC. The chain links TRBV6-5 to TRBJ2-5; unclear D gene. Per germline, CDR1 MNHEY and CDR2 SVGAGI. This CDR3 is 11 amino acids long. Trimming left V 6 bases short and J 4 bases short, with 6 bases between.

The rearrangement links TRBV7-2 to TRBJ1-1, with D perhaps matching TRBD1 (6 bases). The germline gives CDR1 SGHTA, CDR2 FQGNSA. This CDR3 has 13 residues. V lost 3 bases, J lost 7 bases, and 12 bases lay in between. In DNA, the CDR3 is TGTGCCAGCAGCTTTAACAGGGCTAATGAAGCTTTCTTT. It translates to CASSFNRANEAFF.

The chain employs TRBV18 and TRBJ1-5; the D gene is possibly TRBD1 (5 bases). Per germline, CDR1 KGHSH and CDR2 LQKENI. Trimming shortened V by 5 bases and J by 4 bases, and 12 bases separated the two germline ends. This CDR3 is 14 amino acids long. This CDR3 is CASSEGTFNQPQHF. DNA of the CDR3: TGTGCCAGCTCAGAGGGGACGTTTAATCAGCCCCAGCATTTT.

The J gene is TRBJ2-7, the V gene TRBV5-5; 7 bases match TRBD1. V was pared by 2 bases and J by 7 bases, with 12 bases of the junction left unmatched. The CDR3 is made up of 15 amino acids. Looked up from germline, CDR1 is SGHKS and CDR2 is YYEKEE (reference sequence). CDR3 sequence (DNA): TGTGCCAGCAGCTTCGGGACATCGACCAGGGGGGAGCAGTACTTC. This gives the protein CASSFGTSTRGEQYF.

The V gene is TRBV29-1, the J gene TRBJ2-5; TRBD2 matches 10 bases. The trim removed 1 base at V and 4 bases at J, leaving 12 bases unmatched. There are 17 residues in the CDR3. The germline CDR1 and CDR2 sequences are SQVTM and ANQGSEA. The CDR3 sequence: CSVEVRWRLAGAETQYF. CDR3 nucleotides: TGCAGCGTTGAAGTACGGTGGAGGCTAGCGGGGGCAGAGACCCAGTACTTC.

The chain recombines TRBV30 with TRBJ2-1; D uncertain. V was pared by 1 base and J by 0 bases, with 7 bases between. The germline CDR1 and CDR2 sequences are GTSNPN and SVGIG (reference sequence). This CDR3 has 14 amino acids. The CDR3 reads CAWSEVSSYNEQFF. The CDR3 nucleotides are TGTGCCTGGAGTGAAGTGAGCTCCTACAATGAGCAGTTCTTC.

This chain joins TRBV7-2 and TRBJ1-1; a possible D gene is TRBD1 (5 bases). The CDR3 loop spans 15 amino acids. The germline V gene encodes CDR1 SGHTA and CDR2 FQGNSA. Between the trimmed V and J ends, which lost 1 base and 10 bases, there was a span of 19 bases. In nucleotides, the CDR3 is TGTGCCAGCAGCTTAGTCCAGGGCTTAGCTGTGGGAGCTTTCTTT. Its protein is CASSLVQGLAVGAFF.

J is TRBJ1-1 and V is TRBV2; TRBD1 aligns across 7 bases. The CDR3 is made up of 13 amino acids. Germline values: CDR1 SNHLY, CDR2 FYNNEI. The V and J ends lost 5 bases and 4 bases, in that order; junction bases with no gene match: 4. Here the CDR3 reads CASSQGDATEAFF. The CDR3 bases are TGTGCCAGCAGTCAGGGGGACGCCACTGAAGCTTTCTTT. Variable domain in full (rest from reference TRBV2 and TRBJ1-1): EPEVTQTPSHQVTQMGQEVILRCVPISNHLYFYWYRQILGQKVEFLVSFYNNEISEKSEIFDDQFSVERPDGSNFTLKIRSTKLEDSAMYFCASSQGDATEAFFGQGTRLTVV.

The chain joins TRBV6-5 to TRBJ1-5, with D tentatively TRBD1 (5 bases). The germline CDR1 and CDR2 sequences are MNHEY and SVGAGI. V lost 6 bases to trimming and J lost 7 bases, with 13 bases between them. This CDR3 is built from 13 residues. The CDR3 is CASSDPPGQPQHF. CDR3 DNA: TGTGCCAGCAGCGACCCCCCAGGGCAGCCCCAGCATTTT.

This clone was seen only once. The chain uses TRBV9 and TRBJ1-2, with D unresolved. The CDR3 spans 13 residues. V lost 2 bases to trimming and J lost 2 bases, with 7 bases between them. CDR1 and CDR2 from the germline V gene are SGDLS and YYNGEE. CDR3 DNA sequence: TGTGCCAGCAGCGTCGAGGTGAACTATGGCTACACCTTC. It is translated as CASSVEVNYGYTF.

The chain links TRBV30 to TRBJ1-4, with a possible D match to TRBD1 (5 bases). Germline V gene sequence: CDR1 GTSNPN, CDR2 SVGIG (reference sequence). The V end lost 5 bases, the J end lost 5 bases, and 15 bases lay between the germline ends. This CDR3 is 14 amino acids long. CDR3 region: CAWWGGLINEKLFF. The CDR3 DNA reads TGTGCCTGGTGGGGCGGACTTATAAATGAAAAACTGTTTTTT.

Concerning this clone: Mismatch with germline at one junction end may stem from a read error. The V call is TRBV29-1, the J call TRBJ1-2; D is unclear. Germline CDR1 reads SQVTM; CDR2 reads ANQGSEA. The CDR3 covers 11 residues. For the CDR3, the DNA is TGCAGCGTTGCTTATTTGTACGGGGAAGGCTTC. Residues: CSVAYLYGEGF.

The V gene is TRBV7-2, the J gene TRBJ1-2; 8 bases agree with TRBD1. CDR3 length: 16 residues. Germline assignment: CDR1 SGHTA and CDR2 FQGNSA. V lost 3 bases to trimming and J lost 4 bases; unmatched junction nucleotides: 10. In DNA, the CDR3 is TGTGCCAGCAGCTTGTCCACAGGGGGTAGTTTCTATGGCTACACCTTC. This codes for CASSLSTGGSFYGYTF.

The chain joins TRBV4-3 to TRBJ1-2, with D possibly matching TRBD1 (6 bases). The CDR3 has 17 amino acids. V lost 1 base, J lost 2 bases, and 17 bases lay in between. Germline V CDR1 and CDR2: LGHNA, YSLEER. In nucleotides, the CDR3 is TGCGCCAGCAGCCAAGGGGGATGGCGGGGGGCAAACTATGGCTACACCTTC. Amino acid sequence: CASSQGGWRGANYGYTF.

There are a few counts of this clone. The sample has other DNA sequences that encode this CDR3 too. V and J are TRBV5-1 and TRBJ2-5; TRBD2 matches at 9 bases. The ends lost 7 bases at V and 5 bases at J; junction bases unmatched: 9. Germline CDR1 SGHRS, CDR2 YFSETQ. This CDR3 has 14 amino acids. The CDR3 is CASRPGLAGETQYF. CDR3 nucleotides: TGCGCCAGCCGTCCCGGGCTAGCGGGGGAGACCCAGTACTTC.

V usage is TRBV11-3 and J usage is TRBJ2-7; 7 bases align to TRBD1. Trimming at V came to 5 bases and at J to 4 bases, leaving 5 bases not matched to a gene. CDR3 size: 13 residues. Germline V gene lookup returns CDR1 SGHNT and CDR2 YENEEA. CDR3 nucleotides: TGTGCCAGCAGCCCCGGGACAGTTTACGAGCAGTACTTC. Its translation is CASSPGTVYEQYF.

The V and J genes are TRBV7-2 and TRBJ1-2; D is ambiguous. The germline V gene encodes CDR1 SGHTA and CDR2 FQGNSA. The CDR3 has 15 residues. Trimming removed 1 base at V and 5 bases at J, with 14 bases between. The CDR3 here is CASSLGVRGGYGYTF. CDR3 in DNA: TGTGCCAGCAGCTTAGGTGTCCGGGGAGGGTATGGCTACACCTTC.

The CDR3 DNA follows: TGTGCCTGGAGTGTGTACAATGAGCAGTTCTTC. Translation: CAWSVYNEQFF. The V gene is TRBV30, the J gene TRBJ2-1; unclear D gene. Per germline, CDR1 GTSNPN and CDR2 SVGIG (reference sequence). This CDR3 has 11 amino acids. The ends were cut back, 0 bases at V and 4 bases at J, with 1 base in the middle.

V and J are TRBV30 and TRBJ1-1; D not resolved. Germline CDR1 reads GTSNPN; CDR2 reads SVGIG (reference sequence). This CDR3 has 11 amino acids. The V end was cut by 0 bases, the J end by 6 bases, with 5 bases between. This CDR3 is CAWSVRAEAFF. CDR3 in DNA: TGTGCCTGGAGTGTACGCGCTGAAGCTTTCTTT.

The chain employs TRBV11-2 and TRBJ2-1, with D unresolved. Trimming took 6 bases from V and 4 from J, leaving 10 bases between them. The CDR3 is 13 amino acids. CDR1 and CDR2 (germline): SGHAT, FQNNGV. DNA for the CDR3: TGTGCCAGCAGTCCCGGGTCTTACAATGAGCAGTTCTTC. Translating it yields CASSPGSYNEQFF.

The CDR3 DNA follows: TGTGCCAGCAGCCCAGGCGGGACAGCGGCTTTCTTT. It specifies CASSPGGTAAFF. The chain is built from TRBV7-8 and TRBJ1-1; 7 bases are shared with TRBD1. The CDR3 contains 12 residues. The V segment lost 5 bases and the J segment 11 bases; nucleotides outside the gene matches: 8. Per germline, CDR1 SGHVS and CDR2 FQNEAQ.

The rearrangement joins TRBV29-1 to TRBJ2-7; unclear D gene. Germline CDR1 reads SQVTM; CDR2 reads ANQGSEA. V was clipped by 7 bases and J by 9 bases, with 16 bases between them. This CDR3 comprises 11 residues. Written as DNA, the CDR3 is TGCAGCGCCCACCTTACCGGTGTGCAGTACTTC. Residues: CSAHLTGVQYF.

The V and J genes are TRBV11-3 and TRBJ2-5; possibly TRBD2 for D (7 bases). This CDR3 has 17 amino acids. Germline V gene sequence: CDR1 SGHNT, CDR2 YENEEA. V was trimmed by 5 bases and J by 1 base, leaving 20 bases between them. The DNA for the CDR3 is TGTGCCAGCAGCCTCTACTGGGGGCTAGCGGCCCAAGAGACCCAGTACTTC. Its translation: CASSLYWGLAAQETQYF.

This sequence joins TRBV30 and TRBJ2-5; 10 bases line up with TRBD1. V lost 6 bases, J lost 5 bases, and 6 bases stayed unmatched. The germline CDR1 and CDR2 sequences are GTSNPN and SVGIG (reference sequence). This CDR3 spans 13 amino acids. CDR3 nucleotide sequence: TGTGCCTGTGACAGGGGGCGTAGGGAGACCCAGTACTTC. Amino acids: CACDRGRRETQYF.

This chain links TRBV4-3 with TRBJ2-1, with D perhaps matching TRBD1 or TRBD2 (5 bases each). The V and J ends lost 1 base and 6 bases respectively, with 19 bases between them. CDR1 LGHNA and CDR2 YSLEER come from the germline V gene. This CDR3 spans 17 amino acids. CDR3 protein: CASSQGNFRDPTNEQFF. CDR3 DNA sequence: TGCGCCAGCAGCCAAGGCAACTTCCGGGACCCCACCAATGAGCAGTTCTTC.

This clone was counted between two and nine times. This chain links TRBV2 with TRBJ1-1; D gene uncertain. V shed 5 bases and J shed 1 base, with 11 bases lying between them. This CDR3 is 14 amino acids long. The V gene's germline CDR1 is SNHLY and CDR2 FYNNEI. The CDR3 sequence: CASSTEGPNTEAFF. The CDR3 DNA follows: TGTGCCAGCAGTACCGAAGGGCCGAACACTGAAGCTTTCTTT.

This chain joins TRBV6-6 and TRBJ1-6, with D unresolved. The CDR3 has 15 residues. Trimming took 0 bases from V and 6 from J, leaving 9 bases between them. Germline-derived CDR1 and CDR2 are MNHNY and SVGAGI (reference sequence). CDR3 region: CASSYSDPFNSPLHF. For the CDR3, the DNA is TGTGCCAGCAGTTACTCAGATCCCTTTAATTCACCCCTCCACTTT.

The rearrangement links TRBV15 to TRBJ2-3; D is unresolved. The V gene's germline CDR1 is LNHNV and CDR2 YYDKDF (reference sequence). The V end was cut by 0 bases, the J end by 5 bases, with 6 bases between. The CDR3 is 13 amino acids. The CDR3 protein is CATSRDLQDTQYF. The CDR3 nucleotides are TGTGCCACCAGCAGAGATCTACAAGATACGCAGTATTTT.